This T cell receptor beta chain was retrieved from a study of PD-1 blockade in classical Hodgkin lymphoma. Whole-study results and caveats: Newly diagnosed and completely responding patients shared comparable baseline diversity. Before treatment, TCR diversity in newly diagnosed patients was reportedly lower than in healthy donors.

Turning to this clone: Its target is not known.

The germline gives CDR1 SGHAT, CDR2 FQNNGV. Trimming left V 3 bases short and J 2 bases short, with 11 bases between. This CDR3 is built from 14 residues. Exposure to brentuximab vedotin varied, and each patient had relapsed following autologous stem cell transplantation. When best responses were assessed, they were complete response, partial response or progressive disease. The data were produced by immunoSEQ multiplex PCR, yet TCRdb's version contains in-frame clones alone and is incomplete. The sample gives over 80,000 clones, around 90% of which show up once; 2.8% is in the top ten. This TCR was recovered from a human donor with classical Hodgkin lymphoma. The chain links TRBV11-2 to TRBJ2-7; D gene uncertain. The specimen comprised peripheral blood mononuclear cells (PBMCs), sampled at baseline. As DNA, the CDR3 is TGTGCCAGCAGCTTGACTCTGGGGACCTACGAGCAGTACTTC. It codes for CASSLTLGTYEQYF. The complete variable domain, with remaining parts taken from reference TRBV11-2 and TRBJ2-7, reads EAGVAQSPRYKIIEKRQSVAFWCNPISGHATLYWYQQILGQGPKLLIQFQNNGVVDDSQLPKDRFSAERLKGVDSTLKIQPAKLEDSAVYLCASSLTLGTYEQYFGPGTRLTVT.